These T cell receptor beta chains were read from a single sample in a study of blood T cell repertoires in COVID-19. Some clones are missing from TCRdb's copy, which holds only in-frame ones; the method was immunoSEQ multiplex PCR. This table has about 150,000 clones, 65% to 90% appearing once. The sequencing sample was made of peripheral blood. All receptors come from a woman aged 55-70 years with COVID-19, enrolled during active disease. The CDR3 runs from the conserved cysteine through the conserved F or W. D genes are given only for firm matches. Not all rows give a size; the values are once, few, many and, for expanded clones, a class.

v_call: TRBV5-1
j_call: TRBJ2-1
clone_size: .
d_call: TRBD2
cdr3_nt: TGCGCCAGCAGCCCGCTGACTAGCGGGGCCATCAATGAGCAGTTCTTC
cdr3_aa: CASSPLTSGAINEQFF

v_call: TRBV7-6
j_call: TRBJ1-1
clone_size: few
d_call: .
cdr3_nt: TGTGCCAGCAGCTTATGGGGGGACGGGAACACTGAAGCTTTCTTT
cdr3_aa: CASSLWGDGNTEAFF

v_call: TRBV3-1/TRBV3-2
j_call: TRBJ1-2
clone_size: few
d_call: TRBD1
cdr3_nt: TGTGCCAGCAGCAGGCACCTCGGACAGGGCTATGGCTACACCTTC
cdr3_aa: CASSRHLGQGYGYTF

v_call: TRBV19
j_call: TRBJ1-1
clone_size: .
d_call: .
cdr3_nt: TGTGCCAGCCTCAGGCGGGGGAACACTGAAGCTTTCTTT
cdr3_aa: CASLRRGNTEAFF

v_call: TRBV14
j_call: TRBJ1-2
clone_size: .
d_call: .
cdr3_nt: TGTGCCAGCAGCCAAGATCTCAGGGCGGCCTATGGCTACACCTTC
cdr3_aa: CASSQDLRAAYGYTF

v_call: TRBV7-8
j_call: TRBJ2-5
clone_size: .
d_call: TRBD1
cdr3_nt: TGTGCCAGCAGCTTATTCACCGGGACAGAAGAGACCCAGTACTTC
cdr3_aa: CASSLFTGTEETQYF

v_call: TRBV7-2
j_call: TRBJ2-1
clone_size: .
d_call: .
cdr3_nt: TGTGCCAGCATTCCTCCAGGGGTTGGGGGTCTCCATGAGCAGTTCTTC
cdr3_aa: CASIPPGVGGLHEQFF

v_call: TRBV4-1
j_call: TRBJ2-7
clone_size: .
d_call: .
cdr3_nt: TGCGCCAGCGGGGCTAGTGGGGCCGAGCAGTACTTC
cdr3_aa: CASGASGAEQYF

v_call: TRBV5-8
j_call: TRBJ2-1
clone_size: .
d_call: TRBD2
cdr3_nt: TGTGCCAGCAGCCCCCGGCGGGGGAGCAATGAGCAGTTCTTC
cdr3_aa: CASSPRRGSNEQFF

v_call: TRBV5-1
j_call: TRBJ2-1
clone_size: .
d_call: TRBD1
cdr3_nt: TGCGCCAGCACCGGGACAGAGGTCTACAATGAGCAGTTCTTC
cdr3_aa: CASTGTEVYNEQFF

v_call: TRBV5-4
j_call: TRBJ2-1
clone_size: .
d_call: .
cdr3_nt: TGTGCCAGCAGCTTGGGTAGCTCCTACAATGAGCAGTTCTTC
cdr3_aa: CASSLGSSYNEQFF

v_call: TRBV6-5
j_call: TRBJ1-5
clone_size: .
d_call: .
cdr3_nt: TGTGCCAGCAGACTTCCGGGAGACAATCAGCCCCAGCATTTT
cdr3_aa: CASRLPGDNQPQHF

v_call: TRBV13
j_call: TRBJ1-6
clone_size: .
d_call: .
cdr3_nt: TGTGCCAGCAGCCCTGGACTCGGAGGTTATAATTCACCCCTCCACTTT
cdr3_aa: CASSPGLGGYNSPLHF

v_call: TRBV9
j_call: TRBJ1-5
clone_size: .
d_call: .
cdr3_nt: TGTGCCAGCAGCGTAGGGGCAGGCTCCTCGGGGCAGCCCCAGCATTTT
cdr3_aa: CASSVGAGSSGQPQHF

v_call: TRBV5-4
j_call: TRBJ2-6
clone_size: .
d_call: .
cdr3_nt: TGTGCCAGCAGCCGAGGGACAGGGGCCAACGTCCTGACTTTC
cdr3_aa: CASSRGTGANVLTF

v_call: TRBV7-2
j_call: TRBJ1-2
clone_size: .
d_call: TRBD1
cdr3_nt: TGTGCCAGCAGCTTGACAGGGCAGAGAGGCTACACCTTC
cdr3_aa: CASSLTGQRGYTF

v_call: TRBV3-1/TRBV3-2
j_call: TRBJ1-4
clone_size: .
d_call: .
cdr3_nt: TGTGCCAGCAGATATAGATTAGGGGTAGGCGAAAAACTGTTTTTT
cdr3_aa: CASRYRLGVGEKLFF

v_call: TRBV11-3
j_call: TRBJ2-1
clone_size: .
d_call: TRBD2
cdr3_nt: TGTGCCAGCAGCTTAGAGGGCGGGAGTTTGGCCAATGAGCAGTTCTTC
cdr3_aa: CASSLEGGSLANEQFF

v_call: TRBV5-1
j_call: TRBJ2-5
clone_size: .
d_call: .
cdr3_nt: TGCGCCAGCCACTCCCCGGGGATACAAGAGACCCAGTACTTC
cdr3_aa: CASHSPGIQETQYF

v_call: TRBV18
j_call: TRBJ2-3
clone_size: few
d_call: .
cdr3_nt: TGTGCCAGCTCGCAGTCCACAGGGACGGATACGCAGTATTTT
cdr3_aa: CASSQSTGTDTQYF

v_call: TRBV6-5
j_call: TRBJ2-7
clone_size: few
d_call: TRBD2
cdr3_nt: TGTGCCAGCAGACCACTAGCGGGAGTTTCCTACGAGCAGTACTTC
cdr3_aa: CASRPLAGVSYEQYF

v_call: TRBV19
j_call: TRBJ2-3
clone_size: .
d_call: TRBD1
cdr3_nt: TGTGCCAGTAGCCCCCTCCGGGACAGGGGTACAGATACGCAGTATTTT
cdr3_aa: CASSPLRDRGTDTQYF

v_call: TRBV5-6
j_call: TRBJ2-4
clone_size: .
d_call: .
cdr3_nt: TGTGCCAGCAGCTTGGGGGGGGGCCTAGCCAAAAACATTCAGTACTTC
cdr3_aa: CASSLGGGLAKNIQYF

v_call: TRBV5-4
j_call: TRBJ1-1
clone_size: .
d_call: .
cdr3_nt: TGTGCCAGCAGCTTGGAATCAGGGAGGGCCACTGAAGCTTTCTTT
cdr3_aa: CASSLESGRATEAFF

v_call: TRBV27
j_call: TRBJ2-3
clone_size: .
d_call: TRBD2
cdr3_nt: TGTGCCAGCGCAAGGGGGGCGGGAGGATTTGCAGATACGCAGTATTTT
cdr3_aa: CASARGAGGFADTQYF

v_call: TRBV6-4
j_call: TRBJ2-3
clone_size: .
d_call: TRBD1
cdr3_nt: TGTGCCAGCAGTGACTCCTCGGCAGGGGGAACAGATACGCAGTATTTT
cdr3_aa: CASSDSSAGGTDTQYF

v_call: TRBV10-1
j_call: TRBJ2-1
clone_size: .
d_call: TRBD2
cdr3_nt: TGCGCCAGCGCTCGGGGGGGCTCCTACAATGAGCAGTTCTTC
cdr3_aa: CASARGGSYNEQFF

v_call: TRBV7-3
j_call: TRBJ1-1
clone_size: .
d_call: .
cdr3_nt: TGTGCCAGCAGCTTAGAGAGGGGGACTGAAGCTTTCTTT
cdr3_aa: CASSLERGTEAFF

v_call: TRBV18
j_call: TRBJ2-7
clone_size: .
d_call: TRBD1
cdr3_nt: TGTGCCAGCTCACCGGTACAGGGGCAGACGAACTCCTACGAGCAGTACTTC
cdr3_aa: CASSPVQGQTNSYEQYF

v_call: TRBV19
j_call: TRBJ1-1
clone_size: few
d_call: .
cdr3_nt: TGTGCCAGTAGTACTAGGGGGGGCACTGAAGCTTTCTTT
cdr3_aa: CASSTRGGTEAFF

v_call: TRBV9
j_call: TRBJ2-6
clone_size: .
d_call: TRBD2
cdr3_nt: TGTGCCAGCAGCGTAACCCCGGGAGGGCCCCTCTCTGGGGCCAACGTCCTGACTTTC
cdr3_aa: CASSVTPGGPLSGANVLTF